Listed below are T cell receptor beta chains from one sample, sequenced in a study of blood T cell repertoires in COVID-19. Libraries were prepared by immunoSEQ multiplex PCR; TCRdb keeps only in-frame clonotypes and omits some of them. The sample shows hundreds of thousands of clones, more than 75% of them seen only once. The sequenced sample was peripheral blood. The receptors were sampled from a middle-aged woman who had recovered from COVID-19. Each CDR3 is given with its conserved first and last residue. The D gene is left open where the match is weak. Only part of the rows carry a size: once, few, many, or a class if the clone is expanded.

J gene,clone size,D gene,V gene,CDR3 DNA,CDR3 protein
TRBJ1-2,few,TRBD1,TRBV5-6,TGTGCCAGCAGCTGGGAAGACAGGGGGACACTTTATGGCTACACCTTC,CASSWEDRGTLYGYTF
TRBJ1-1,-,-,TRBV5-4,TGTGCCAGCAGCTTGGAGCCGGGAGGAGACACTGAAGCTTTCTTT,CASSLEPGGDTEAFF
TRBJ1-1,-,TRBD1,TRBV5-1,TGCGCCAGCGGACGGGACAGCCAAAACACTGAAGCTTTCTTT,CASGRDSQNTEAFF
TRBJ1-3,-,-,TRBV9,TGTGCCAGCAGCGTAGCCAGGGGCACTTCTCCCTCTGGAAACACCATATATTTT,CASSVARGTSPSGNTIYF
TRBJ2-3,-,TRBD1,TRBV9,TGTGCCAGCAGCATACCCGGGACAGGGGGCGAGACAGATACGCAGTATTTT,CASSIPGTGGETDTQYF
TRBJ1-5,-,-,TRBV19,TGTGCCAGTAGTATCCGGGGAGGGTTTAATCAGCCCCAGCATTTT,CASSIRGGFNQPQHF
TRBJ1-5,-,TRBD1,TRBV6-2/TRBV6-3,TGTGCCAGCAGTACCGGGACAGGGAAGGGGAGCAATCAGCCCCAGCATTTT,CASSTGTGKGSNQPQHF
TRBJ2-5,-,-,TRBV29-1,TGCAGCGGGTACAGTGGGGAGGAGACCCAGTACTTC,CSGYSGEETQYF
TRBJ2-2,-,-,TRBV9,TGTGCCAGCAGCGCCCAAGGGGAGCTGTTTTTT,CASSAQGELFF
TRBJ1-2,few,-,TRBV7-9,TGTGCCAGCAGCTTAGGGACAGAAGGGTATGGCTACACCTTC,CASSLGTEGYGYTF
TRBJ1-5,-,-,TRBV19,TGTGCCAGTAACCTCGTGGAGGATCCCAATCAGCCCCAGCATTTT,CASNLVEDPNQPQHF
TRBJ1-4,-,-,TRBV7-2,TGTGCCAGCTGCATTGGGCCCGATGAAAAACTGTTTTTT,CASCIGPDEKLFF
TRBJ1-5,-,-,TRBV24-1,TGTGCCACCAGTGATTTGCAAGACAGCGATGATAGCAATCAGCCCCAGCATTTT,CATSDLQDSDDSNQPQHF
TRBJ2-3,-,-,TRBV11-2,TGTGCCAGCAGCTTAACTCGGGGGAGGACAGATACGCAGTATTTT,CASSLTRGRTDTQYF
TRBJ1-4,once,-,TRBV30,TGTGCCTGGGGTGTAACTTCAACTAATGAAAAACTGTTTTTT,CAWGVTSTNEKLFF
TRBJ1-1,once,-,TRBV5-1,TGCGCCAGCAGCTTGGAAAGGAGGGGTGACACTGAAGCTTTCTTT,CASSLERRGDTEAFF
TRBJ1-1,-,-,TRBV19,TGTGCCAGTGGAGCCCCTTGGGGCAAGAACACTGAAGCTTTCTTT,CASGAPWGKNTEAFF